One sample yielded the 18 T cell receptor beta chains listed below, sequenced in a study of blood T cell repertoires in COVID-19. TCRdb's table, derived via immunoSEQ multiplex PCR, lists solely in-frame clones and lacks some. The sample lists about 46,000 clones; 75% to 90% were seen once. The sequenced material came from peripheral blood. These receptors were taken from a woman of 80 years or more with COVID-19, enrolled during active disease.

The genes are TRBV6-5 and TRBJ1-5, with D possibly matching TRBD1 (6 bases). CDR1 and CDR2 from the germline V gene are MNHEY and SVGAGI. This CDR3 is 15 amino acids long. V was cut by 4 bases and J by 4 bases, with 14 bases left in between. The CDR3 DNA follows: TGTGCCAGCAGTTTACTCAGGGGCCCTAATCAGCCCCAGCATTTT. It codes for CASSLLRGPNQPQHF.

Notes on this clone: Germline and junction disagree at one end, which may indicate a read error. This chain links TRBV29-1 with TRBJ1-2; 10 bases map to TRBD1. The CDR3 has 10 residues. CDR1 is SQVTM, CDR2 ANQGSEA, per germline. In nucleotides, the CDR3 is TGCAGCGTTGGAGGGGACAGGGGCGTCTTC. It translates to CSVGGDRGVF.

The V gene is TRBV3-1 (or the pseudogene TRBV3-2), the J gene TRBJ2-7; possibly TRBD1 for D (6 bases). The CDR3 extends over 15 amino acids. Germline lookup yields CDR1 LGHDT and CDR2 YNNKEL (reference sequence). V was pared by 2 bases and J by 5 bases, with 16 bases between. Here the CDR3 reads CASSQLPDRLNEQYF. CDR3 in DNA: TGTGCCAGCAGCCAACTCCCCGACAGGCTTAACGAGCAGTACTTC.

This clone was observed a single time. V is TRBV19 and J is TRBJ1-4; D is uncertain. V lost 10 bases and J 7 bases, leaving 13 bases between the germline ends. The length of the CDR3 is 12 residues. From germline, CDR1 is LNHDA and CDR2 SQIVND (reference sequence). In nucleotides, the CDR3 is TGTGCCACTAGGAAGCGGGGTGAAAAACTGTTTTTT. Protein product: CATRKRGEKLFF.

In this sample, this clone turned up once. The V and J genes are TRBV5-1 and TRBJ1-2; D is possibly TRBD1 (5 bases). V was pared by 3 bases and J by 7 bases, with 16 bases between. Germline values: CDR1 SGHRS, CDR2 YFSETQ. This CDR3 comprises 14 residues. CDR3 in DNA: TGCGCCAGCAGCTGGGCATCGGGGGACGGTGGCTACACCTTC. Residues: CASSWASGDGGYTF.

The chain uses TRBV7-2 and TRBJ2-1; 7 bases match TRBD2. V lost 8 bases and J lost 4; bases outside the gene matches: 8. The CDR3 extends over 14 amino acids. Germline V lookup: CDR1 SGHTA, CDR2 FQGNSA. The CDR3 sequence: CASSQQRGYNEQFF. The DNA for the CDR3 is TGTGCCAGCTCGCAGCAGCGGGGTTACAATGAGCAGTTCTTC.

The CDR3 region is CASSPDRQGGLQPQHF. The CDR3 nucleotides read TGTGCCAGCAGCCCGGATAGACAGGGAGGTTTGCAGCCCCAGCATTTT. V is TRBV6-2 or TRBV6-3 and J is TRBJ1-5; 7 nucleotides align to TRBD1. V lost 6 bases and J lost 7; bases outside the gene matches: 15. CDR1 is MNHEY, CDR2 SVGEGT, per germline. There are 16 residues in the CDR3.

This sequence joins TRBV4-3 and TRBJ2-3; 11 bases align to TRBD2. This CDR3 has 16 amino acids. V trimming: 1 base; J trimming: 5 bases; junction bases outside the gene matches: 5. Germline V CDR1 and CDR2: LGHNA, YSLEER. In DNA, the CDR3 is TGCGCCAGCAGCCAAGTAGCGGGAGGGTCGGAAGATACGCAGTATTTT. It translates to CASSQVAGGSEDTQYF.

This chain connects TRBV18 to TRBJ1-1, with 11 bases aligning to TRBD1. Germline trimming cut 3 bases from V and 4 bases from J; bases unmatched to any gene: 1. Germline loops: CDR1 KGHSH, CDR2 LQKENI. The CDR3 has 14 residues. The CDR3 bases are TGTGCCAGCTCACCCGGGACAGGGGGCACTGAAGCTTTCTTT. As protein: CASSPGTGGTEAFF.

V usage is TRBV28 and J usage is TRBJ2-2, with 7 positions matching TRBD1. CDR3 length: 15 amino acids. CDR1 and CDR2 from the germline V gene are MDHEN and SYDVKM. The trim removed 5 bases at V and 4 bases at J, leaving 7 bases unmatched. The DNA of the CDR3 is TGTGCCAGCAGTCCAACAGGGGCGGCCACCGGGGAGCTGTTTTTT. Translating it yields CASSPTGAATGELFF.

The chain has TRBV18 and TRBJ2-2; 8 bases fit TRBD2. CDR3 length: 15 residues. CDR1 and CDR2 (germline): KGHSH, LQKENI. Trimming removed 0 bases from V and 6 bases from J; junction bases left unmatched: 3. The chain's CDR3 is CASSPPPGRAGELFF. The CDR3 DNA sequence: TGTGCCAGCTCACCACCCCCCGGGAGGGCCGGGGAGCTGTTTTTT.

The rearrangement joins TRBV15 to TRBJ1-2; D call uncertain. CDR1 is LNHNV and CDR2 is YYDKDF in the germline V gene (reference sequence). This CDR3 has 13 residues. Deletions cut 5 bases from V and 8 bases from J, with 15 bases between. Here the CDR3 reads CATSERLLVGYTF. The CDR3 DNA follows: TGTGCCACCAGCGAGAGATTGCTAGTGGGCTACACCTTC.

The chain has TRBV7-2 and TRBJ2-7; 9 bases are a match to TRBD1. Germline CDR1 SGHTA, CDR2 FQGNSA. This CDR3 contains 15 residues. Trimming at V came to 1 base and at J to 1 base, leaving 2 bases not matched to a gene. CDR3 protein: CASSLVGTGSYEQYF. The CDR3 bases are TGTGCCAGCAGCTTAGTAGGGACAGGGTCCTACGAGCAGTACTTC.

The CDR3 sequence: CASSLRGLHGYTF. The CDR3 DNA reads TGTGCCAGCAGTTTGCGGGGGCTACACGGCTACACCTTC. The rearrangement uses TRBV27 and TRBJ1-2; tentatively, D is TRBD1 (6 bases). This CDR3 region has 13 residues. The germline V gene encodes CDR1 MNHEY and CDR2 SMNVEV (reference sequence). Trimming pared 3 bases from V and 8 bases from J, leaving 13 bases between.

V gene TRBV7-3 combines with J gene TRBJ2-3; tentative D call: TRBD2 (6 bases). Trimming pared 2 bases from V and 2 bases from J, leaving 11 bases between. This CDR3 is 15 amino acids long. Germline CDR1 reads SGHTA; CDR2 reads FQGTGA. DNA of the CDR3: TGTGCCAGCAGCTTATGGGGGAGGTACACAGATACGCAGTATTTT. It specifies CASSLWGRYTDTQYF.

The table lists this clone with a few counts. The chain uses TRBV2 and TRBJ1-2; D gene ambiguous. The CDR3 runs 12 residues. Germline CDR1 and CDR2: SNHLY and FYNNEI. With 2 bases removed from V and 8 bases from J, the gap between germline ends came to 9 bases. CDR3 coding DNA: TGTGCCAGCAGTGAACTCACGGTGGGCTACACCTTC. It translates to CASSELTVGYTF.

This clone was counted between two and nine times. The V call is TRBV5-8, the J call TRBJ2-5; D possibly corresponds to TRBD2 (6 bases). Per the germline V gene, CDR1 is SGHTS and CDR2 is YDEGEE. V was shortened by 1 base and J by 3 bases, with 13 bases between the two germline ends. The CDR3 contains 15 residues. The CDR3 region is CASSLKRVGKETQYF. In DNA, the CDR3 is TGTGCCAGCAGCTTGAAGCGGGTAGGGAAAGAGACCCAGTACTTC.

The CDR3 DNA sequence: TGTGCCAGCAGCTTAGTTGGCGGAATCTCCTATAATTCACCCCTCCACTTT. Translation: CASSLVGGISYNSPLHF. This rearrangement joins TRBV7-8 to TRBJ1-6; D is unclear. Trimming removed 1 base at V and 0 bases at J, with 10 bases between. In germline, CDR1 is SGHVS, CDR2 FQNEAQ. The length of the CDR3 is 17 residues.